These T cell receptor beta chains were read from a single sample in a study of glioma-infiltrating T cells. Via MiXCR, TCRdb re-called the multiplex PCR reads, giving one row per CDR3 protein. Seen here are over 2,500 distinct CDR3 sequences, 44% observed once, and the top ten hold roughly 50%. The sample taken for sequencing was glioma tissue, nonneoplastic brain tissue, or PBMCs (not recorded which). These receptors all stem from a human donor with low-grade glioma or glioblastoma, undergoing nonglioma brain surgery, or in good health (not recorded which). CDR3s include the opening cysteine and the closing phenylalanine or tryptophan. D genes are given only for firm matches. Clone size, where shown, is once, few, many, or a class for clones that have expanded.

. . TRBJ2-2 TRBV6-9 CASSFFGDNTGELFF TGTGCCAGCAGTTTTTTTGGGGATAACACCGGGGAGCTGTTTTTT
. medium-sized TRBJ1-4 TRBV25-1 CASTGGRSNEKLFF TGTGCCAGCACTGGGGGCAGATCTAATGAAAAACTGTTTTTT
. medium-sized TRBJ1-1 TRBV7-2 CASSQTVNTEAFF TGTGCCAGCAGCCAAACAGTTAACACTGAAGCTTTCTTT
TRBD2 medium-sized TRBJ2-5 TRBV6-1 CASSVLAGEKETQYF TGTGCCAGCAGTGTACTAGCGGGGGAGAAAGAGACCCAGTACTTC
. . TRBJ2-7 TRBV20-1 CIAHLQGSSYEQYF TGCATTGCCCACCTGCAGGGTAGTTCCTACGAGCAATACTTC
TRBD2 many TRBJ2-1 TRBV4-3 CASSQGLAGGGEQFF TGCGCCAGCAGCCAGGGACTAGCGGGGGGGGGTGAGCAGTTCTTC
. many TRBJ1-2 TRBV29-1 CSVVVDYYGYTF TGCAGCGTTGTAGTTGATTACTATGGCTACACCTTC
. once TRBJ2-7 TRBV6-2/TRBV6-3 CASNQAYEQYF TGTGCCAGCAACCAAGCCTACGAGCAGTACTTC
. medium-sized TRBJ1-2 TRBV12-3/TRBV12-4 CASSLTANYGYTF TGTGCCAGCAGTTTAACAGCTAACTATGGCTACACCTTC
TRBD2 . TRBJ2-7 TRBV6-5 CASSYPKLAFCEQYF TGTGCCAGCAGTTACCCGAAACTAGCGTTCTGCGAGCAGTACTTC
TRBD1 . TRBJ1-1 TRBV12-3/TRBV12-4 CGSPTGLGTEAFF TGTGGCAGTCCGACAGGGCTCGGCACTGAAGCTTTCTTT
. many TRBJ1-3 TRBV7-8 CASSLDLGGNTIYF TGTGCCAGCAGCTTGGACTTGGGGGGAAACACCATATATTTT
TRBD2 many TRBJ2-7 TRBV12-5 CASGLDIAGVYEQYF TGTGCTAGTGGTTTGGATATCGCGGGAGTCTACGAGCAGTACTTC
TRBD1 large TRBJ1-2 TRBV27 CASSLYTPGTGGEGYGYTF TGTGCCAGCAGTTTATATACCCCAGGGACAGGGGGCGAGGGCTATGGCTACACCTTC
TRBD2 many TRBJ2-5 TRBV10-3 CAIRTSDPQETQYF TGTGCCATAAGGACTAGCGATCCCCAAGAGACCCAGTACTTC
. many TRBJ2-3 TRBV9 CASRGLGDTQYF TGTGCCAGCAGAGGTCTAGGTGATACGCAGTATTTT
. . TRBJ2-1 TRBV20-1 CSARFSGRIYNEQFF TGCAGTGCTAGATTTAGCGGAAGGATATACAATGAGCAGTTCTTC
. . TRBJ2-7 TRBV28 CASSFAGHYEQYF TGTGCCAGCAGTTTTGCAGGCCACTACGAGCAGTACTTC
. many TRBJ1-1 TRBV30 CAWSVGWETEAFF TGTGCCTGGAGTGTAGGGTGGGAAACTGAAGCTTTCTTT
. . TRBJ2-3 TRBV7-6 CASSLVSGEKDTKYF TGTGCTAGCAGCTTAGTCAGTGGAGAAAAAGATACGAAGTATTTT
. few TRBJ2-3 TRBV2 CASSDRGLGGTDTQYF TGTGCCAGCAGTGATCGGGGGCTAGGGGGCACAGATACGCAGTATTTT
. many TRBJ1-1 TRBV5-1 CASTILGLTNTEAFF TGCGCCAGCACCATCTTGGGCCTTACGAACACTGAAGCTTTCTTT
TRBD1 medium-sized TRBJ1-1 TRBV20-1 CSAPGQTGTEAFF TGCAGTGCACCGGGACAGACGGGGACTGAAGCTTTCTTT
. medium-sized TRBJ1-1 TRBV7-2 CASSPGTHTEAFF TGTGCCAGCAGCCCAGGGACACACACTGAAGCTTTCTTT
. . TRBJ1-2 TRBV5-6 CASSLNGQTFGITF TGTGCCAGCAGCTTGAACGGACAGACCTTTGGTATCACCTTC
. medium-sized TRBJ1-3 TRBV27 CASSLSPPHLPSGGNTIYF TGTGCCAGCAGTTTAAGCCCCCCCCACCTTCCCTCGGGGGGAAACACCATATATTTT
. medium-sized TRBJ2-1 TRBV6-1 CASSEQVEQFF TGTGCCAGCAGTGAACAGGTCGAGCAGTTCTTC
. . TRBJ2-1 TRBV12-3/TRBV12-4 CASSLRAGAISNEQFF TGTGCCAGCAGTTTAAGAGCTGGAGCTATATCCAATGAGCAGTTCTTC
. many TRBJ2-2 TRBV7-8 CASSTQESGTGELFF TGTGCCAGCAGCACTCAGGAGAGCGGCACCGGGGAGCTGTTTTTT
. once TRBJ1-5 TRBV19 CASSLRGGESNQPQHF TGTGCCAGTAGCCTACGGGGCGGTGAGAGCAATCAGCCCCAGCATTTT
TRBD1 many TRBJ2-7 TRBV7-2 CASSQGQGTYEQYF TGTGCCAGCAGCCAGGGACAGGGGACCTACGAGCAGTACTTC
TRBD2 . TRBJ2-7 TRBV6-2/TRBV6-3 CASRPGTSGIDEQYF TGTGCCAGCAGGCCCGGGACTAGCGGGATCGACGAGCAGTACTTC
. many TRBJ1-2 TRBV2 CASNKAGGDYGYTF TGTGCCAGCAACAAAGCCGGGGGCGACTATGGCTACACCTTC
. medium-sized TRBJ1-5 TRBV20-1 CSARDVRDSNQPQHF TGCAGTGCTAGAGATGTGCGGGACAGCAATCAGCCCCAGCATTTT
TRBD1 . TRBJ2-5 TRBV2 CASSYAGTGGFKTQYF TGTGCCAGCAGTTACGCCGGGACAGGGGGATTTAAGACCCAGTACTTC
TRBD1 medium-sized TRBJ1-4 TRBV6-1 CATSTRTGINEKLFF TGTGCCACCTCAACTAGGACAGGGATCAATGAAAAACTGTTTTTT
. . TRBJ1-1 TRBV29-1 CSVVWDGHMNTEAFF TGCAGCGTTGTCTGGGACGGACACATGAACACTGAAGCTTTCTTT
TRBD2 medium-sized TRBJ2-1 TRBV6-1 CASTTGTSGRNEQFF TGTGCCAGCACGACCGGGACTAGCGGGAGGAATGAGCAGTTCTTC
. . TRBJ2-7 TRBV20-1 CSVGRIYEQYF TGCAGTGTTGGGCGGATCTACGAGCAGTACTTC
TRBD2 many TRBJ2-3 TRBV7-3 CASSSTGGRDTQYF TGTGCCAGCAGCTCAACGGGGGGGCGGGATACGCAGTATTTT
TRBD2 . TRBJ2-1 TRBV6-2/TRBV6-3 CARSYYNPLLAGDYNEQFF TGTGCCAGGAGTTACTACAATCCCCTTCTAGCGGGAGACTACAATGAGCAGTTCTTC
TRBD2 medium-sized TRBJ2-2 TRBV10-2 CASSRDYYTGELFF TGCGCCAGCAGCCGGGACTACTACACCGGGGAGCTGTTTTTT
. . TRBJ2-1 TRBV20-1 CSASVGDNEQFF TGCAGTGCTAGCGTGGGGGACAATGAGCAGTTCTTC
. . TRBJ1-4 TRBV2 CASLSTSGGKKLFF TGTGCCAGCCTAAGCACCTCCGGGGGTAAAAAACTGTTTTTT
. . TRBJ2-5 TRBV7-2 CASSLAYGTETQYF TGTGCCAGCAGCTTAGCGTACGGGACTGAGACCCAGTACTTC
. medium-sized TRBJ1-2 TRBV5-1 CASSLDRENYGYTF TGCGCCAGCAGCTTGGACAGGGAAAACTATGGCTACACCTTC